This T cell receptor (beta chain) was sequenced during a study of PD-L1 blockade in urothelial cancer. On the study more broadly: Bladder-origin urothelial cancer in males covered about 90% of the roughly 30 patients.

The CDR3 has 21 residues. V lost 0 bases to trimming and J lost 1 base, with 27 bases between them. Using immunoSEQ multiplex PCR, the repertoire was profiled, and TCRdb retains in-frame clones only, with some absent. The sample has about 83,000 clones; about 90% are singletons. The sequences come from PBMCs, collected around atezolizumab (anti-PD-L1) treatment. The clonotype originates from a woman in her seventies with urothelial cancer. The genes are TRBV6-7 and TRBJ1-2, with a tentative D call TRBD1 (6 bases). TRBV6-7 belongs to the ORF category, with a function that is uncertain. The CDR3 DNA reads as TGTGCCAGCAGTTACTCGAAATTGGGGGACACGAACCTTCGCCTTAACTATGGCTACACCTTC. It encodes CASSYSKLGDTNLRLNYGYTF.